What follows is one TCR beta chain and its context. Only in-frame clones appear in the TCRdb table, and some are missing; sequencing was by immunoSEQ multiplex PCR. The table has 250,000 to 300,000 clones, around 88% seen once. This entry is derived from a study of blood T cell repertoires in COVID-19. Deletions cut 3 bases from V and 1 base from J, with 5 bases between. This CDR3 comprises 14 residues. Germline values: CDR1 KGHDR, CDR2 SFDVKD. The TCR sequence derives from a woman aged 70 to 79 with COVID-19, enrolled during active disease. The V gene is TRBV24-1, the J gene TRBJ2-2; no clear D gene. Sequenced input: peripheral blood. The CDR3 nucleotides read TGTGCCACCAGTGATCGGTTGAACACCGGGGAGCTGTTTTTT. This translates into CATSDRLNTGELFF.